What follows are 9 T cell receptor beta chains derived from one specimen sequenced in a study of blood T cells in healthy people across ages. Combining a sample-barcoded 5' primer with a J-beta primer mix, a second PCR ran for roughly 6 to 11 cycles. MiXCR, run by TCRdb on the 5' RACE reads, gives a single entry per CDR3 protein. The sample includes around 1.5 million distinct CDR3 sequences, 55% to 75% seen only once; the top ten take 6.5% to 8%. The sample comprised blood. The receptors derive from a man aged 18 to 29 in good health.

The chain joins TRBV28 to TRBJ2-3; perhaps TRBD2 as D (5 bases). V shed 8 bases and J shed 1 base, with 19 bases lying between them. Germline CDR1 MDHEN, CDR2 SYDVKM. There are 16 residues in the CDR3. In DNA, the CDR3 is TGTGCCAGCTCCATTATTCGGGGTAGCGGCACAGATACGCAGTATTTT. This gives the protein CASSIIRGSGTDTQYF. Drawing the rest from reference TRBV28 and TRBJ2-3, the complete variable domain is DVKVTQSSRYLVKRTGEKVFLECVQDMDHENMFWYRQDPGLGLRLIYFSYDVKMKEKGDIPEGYSVSREKKERFSLILESASTNQTSMYLCASSIIRGSGTDTQYFGPGTRLTVL.

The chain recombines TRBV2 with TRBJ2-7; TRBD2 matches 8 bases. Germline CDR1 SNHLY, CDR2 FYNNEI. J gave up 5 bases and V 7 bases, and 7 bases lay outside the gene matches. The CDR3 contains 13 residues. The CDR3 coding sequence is TGTGCCAGCAATTGGCTAGCGGGCGACGAGCAGTACTTC. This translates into CASNWLAGDEQYF.

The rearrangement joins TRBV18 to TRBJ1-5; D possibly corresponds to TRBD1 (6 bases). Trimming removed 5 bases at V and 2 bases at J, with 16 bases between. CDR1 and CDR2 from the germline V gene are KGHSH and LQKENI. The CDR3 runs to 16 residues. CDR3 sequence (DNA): TGTGCCAGCTCATCAAACGACAGGCTGGGCAATCAGCCCCAGCATTTT. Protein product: CASSSNDRLGNQPQHF.

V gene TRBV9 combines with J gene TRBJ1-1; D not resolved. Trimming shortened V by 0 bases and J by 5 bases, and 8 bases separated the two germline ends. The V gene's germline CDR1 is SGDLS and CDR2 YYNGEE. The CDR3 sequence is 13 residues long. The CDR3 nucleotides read TGTGCCAGCAGCGTAGAAGGACGTACTGAAGCTTTCTTT. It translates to CASSVEGRTEAFF.

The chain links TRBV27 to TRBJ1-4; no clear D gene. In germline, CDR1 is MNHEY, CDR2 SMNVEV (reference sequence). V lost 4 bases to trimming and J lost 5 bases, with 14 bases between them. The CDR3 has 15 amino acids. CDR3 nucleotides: TGTGCCAGCAGTTCCGCCCGGAACAGAAATGAAAAACTGTTTTTT. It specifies CASSSARNRNEKLFF. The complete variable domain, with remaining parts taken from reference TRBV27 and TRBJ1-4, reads EAQVTQNPRYLITVTGKKLTVTCSQNMNHEYMSWYRQDPGLGLRQIYYSMNVEVTDKGDVPEGYKVSRKEKRNFPLILESPSPNQTSLYFCASSSARNRNEKLFFGSGTQLSVL.

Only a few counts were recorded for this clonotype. CDR3 bases: TGCGCCAGCAGCTACACGACATCCTCCGGCTACGAGCAGTACTTC. It encodes CASSYTTSSGYEQYF. The chain employs TRBV5-1 and TRBJ2-7; no firm D call. The germline V and J ends were trimmed by 3 bases and 3 bases, with 16 bases remaining between them. Germline values: CDR1 SGHRS, CDR2 YFSETQ. This CDR3 comprises 15 residues.

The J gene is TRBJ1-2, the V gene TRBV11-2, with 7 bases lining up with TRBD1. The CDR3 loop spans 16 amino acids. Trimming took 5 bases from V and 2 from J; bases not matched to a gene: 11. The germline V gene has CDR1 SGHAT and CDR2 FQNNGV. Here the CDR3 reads CASSPQGREPNYGYTF. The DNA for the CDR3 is TGTGCCAGCAGCCCACAGGGGCGAGAACCAAACTATGGCTACACCTTC.

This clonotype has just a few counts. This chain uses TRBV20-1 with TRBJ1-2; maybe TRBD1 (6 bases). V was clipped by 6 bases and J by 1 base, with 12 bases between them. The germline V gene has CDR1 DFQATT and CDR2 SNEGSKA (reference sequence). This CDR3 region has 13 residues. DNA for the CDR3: TGCAGTGCATCCACAGGGAATAACTATGGCTACACCTTC. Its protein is CSASTGNNYGYTF.

CDR3 in DNA: TGTGCCATCAGTGATCGACTAGCGGGGGAGGGAGAGACCCAGTACTTC. Amino acid sequence: CAISDRLAGEGETQYF. The chain has TRBV10-3 and TRBJ2-5; TRBD2 matches 12 bases. V trimming: 3 bases; J trimming: 4 bases; junction bases outside the gene matches: 6. Germline-derived CDR1 and CDR2 are ENHRY and SYGVKD. This CDR3 has 16 residues.